This T cell receptor beta chain stems from a study of shared clonotypes between healthy human individuals. Study-level results: Rarefaction showed sorted-subset sequencing was incomplete despite large depth. Sampling involved blood alone; tissue repertoires likely differ.

A word on this clone: The antigen remains unidentified. A read error may account for a junction end that differs from germline.

The CDR3 covers 15 residues. CDR1 and CDR2 from the germline V gene are MDHEN and SYDVKM. CD8 cells regarded as naive lacked CD45RO, were positively chosen for CCR7, and omitted terminally differentiated effector memory CD45RA+ cells. Profiled with immunoSEQ multiplex PCR; TCRdb holds only in-frame clones, not every one. The sample lists hundreds of thousands of clones; 85% to 95% were seen once. The receptor was derived from a woman between 25 and 40 years old in good health. The gene calls are TRBV28 and TRBJ2-3; 9 bases fit TRBD1. Sequenced: naive CD8+ T cells sorted from blood. The CDR3 loop is CARSPYRGLVDTQYF. The CDR3, as DNA: TGTGCCCGCAGTCCTTACAGGGGGCTGGTAGATACGCAGTATTTT. Combining the CDR3 with reference TRBV28 and TRBJ2-3 gives the whole variable domain DVKVTQSSRYLVKRTGEKVFLECVQDMDHENMFWYRQDPGLGLRLIYFSYDVKMKEKGDIPEGYSVSREKKERFSLILESASTNQTSMYLCARSPYRGLVDTQYFGPGTRLTVL.